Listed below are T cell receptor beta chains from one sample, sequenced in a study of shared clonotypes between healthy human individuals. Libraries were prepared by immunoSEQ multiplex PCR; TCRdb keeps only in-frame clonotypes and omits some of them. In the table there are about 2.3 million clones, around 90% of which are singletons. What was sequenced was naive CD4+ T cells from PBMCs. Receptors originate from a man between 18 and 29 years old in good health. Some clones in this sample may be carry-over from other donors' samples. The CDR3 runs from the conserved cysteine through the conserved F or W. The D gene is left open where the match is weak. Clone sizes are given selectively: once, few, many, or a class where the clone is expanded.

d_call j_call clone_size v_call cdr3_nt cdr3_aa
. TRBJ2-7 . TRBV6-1 TGTGCCAGCAGTGTCCACCGAATAAGGGACGGAGTCTACGAGCAGTACTTC CASSVHRIRDGVYEQYF
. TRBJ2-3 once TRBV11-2 TGTGCCAGCAGCTCCAGCGGGCAACTTAGCACAGATACGCAGTATTTT CASSSSGQLSTDTQYF
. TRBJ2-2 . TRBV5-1 TGCGCCAGCAGCCCCCCCTTCCTTGGCGGGGAGCTGTTTTTT CASSPPFLGGELFF
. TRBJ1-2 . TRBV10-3 TGTGCCATCAGTGAGAGTGGACTTAACTATGGCTACACCTTC CAISESGLNYGYTF
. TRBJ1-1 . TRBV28 TGTGCCAGCAGCTTCCATTTGGGAGGGTCGGGGACTGAAGCTTTCTTT CASSFHLGGSGTEAFF
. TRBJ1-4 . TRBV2 TGTGCCAGCAGTGTACTGACAGCGAATGAAAAACTGTTTTTT CASSVLTANEKLFF
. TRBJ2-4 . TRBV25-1 TGTGCCAGCAGTGACGTGGGCATCCCTACAGCCAAAAACATTCAGTACTTC CASSDVGIPTAKNIQYF
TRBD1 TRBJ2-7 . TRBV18 TGTGCCAGCTCACCACCGAACCAAGACAGGGGCGCCTACGAGCAGTACTTC CASSPPNQDRGAYEQYF
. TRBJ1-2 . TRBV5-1 TGCGCCAGCAGCTCTAGGGACGGATTCGGCTATGGCTACACCTTC CASSSRDGFGYGYTF
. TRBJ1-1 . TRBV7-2 TGTGCCAGCAGCCAGGTGGGACAGAACACTGAAGCTTTCTTT CASSQVGQNTEAFF
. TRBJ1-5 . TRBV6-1 TGTGCCAGCAGCGGACAGCACCTTCAGCCCCAGCATTTT CASSGQHLQPQHF
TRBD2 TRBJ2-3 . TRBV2 TGTGCCAGCACCCAGGACCTAGCGGGAGCAAGGGCAGATACGCAGTATTTT CASTQDLAGARADTQYF
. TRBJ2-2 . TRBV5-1 TGCGCCAGCAGCTTGGCAAACGGGGAGCTGTTTTTT CASSLANGELFF
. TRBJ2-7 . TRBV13 TGTGCCAGCAGCTTCATTGCAGAACTCTCCTACGAGCAGTACTTC CASSFIAELSYEQYF
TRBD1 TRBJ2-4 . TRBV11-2 TGTGCCAGCAATTCGGGACAGGGGAAAAACATTCAGTACTTC CASNSGQGKNIQYF
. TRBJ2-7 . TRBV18 TGTGCCAGCTCACAGAGCTCGGGACTGTACGAGCAGTACTTC CASSQSSGLYEQYF
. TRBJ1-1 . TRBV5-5 TGTGCCAGCAGCCTCCCGGCCGGGGGAAACACTGAAGCTTTCTTT CASSLPAGGNTEAFF
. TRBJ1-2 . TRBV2 TGTGCCAGCATCCCGGGCTCAGGGTACTGGGATGGCTACACCTTC CASIPGSGYWDGYTF
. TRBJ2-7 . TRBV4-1 TGCGCCAGCAGCCAATCCACCCAGCTAGAAATATACGAGCAGTACTTC CASSQSTQLEIYEQYF
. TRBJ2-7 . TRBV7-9 TGTGCCAGCAGCCCAACTTGGGGGCACAGACATCCCTACGAGCAGTACTTC CASSPTWGHRHPYEQYF
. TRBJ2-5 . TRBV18 TGTGCCAGCTCACAGTTACTGGATCAAGAGACCCAGTACTTC CASSQLLDQETQYF
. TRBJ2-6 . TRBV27 TGTGCCAGCAGTTTCAGTCCTGGGGCCAACGTCCTGACTTTC CASSFSPGANVLTF
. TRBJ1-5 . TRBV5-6 TGTGCCAGCAGCTTGGGGGGCCTCGGGCCCCAGCATTTT CASSLGGLGPQHF
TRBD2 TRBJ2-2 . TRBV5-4 TGTGCCAGCAGCCCGGGACTAGCGATTAACACCGGGGAGCTGTTTTTT CASSPGLAINTGELFF
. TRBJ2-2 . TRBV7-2 TGTGCCAGCAGCTTAGCGGTGAAGGCCACCGGGGAGCTGTTTTTT CASSLAVKATGELFF
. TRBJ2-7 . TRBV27 TGTGCCAGCAGTTTATCATTTAGTTATCCGGGCGAGCAGTACTTC CASSLSFSYPGEQYF
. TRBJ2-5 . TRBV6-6 TGTGCCAGCAGTTGGTCGGGGACCCAGTACTTC CASSWSGTQYF
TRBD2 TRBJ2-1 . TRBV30 TGTGCCTGGAGTGTACTAGCGGGATCCTACAATGAGCAGTTCTTC CAWSVLAGSYNEQFF
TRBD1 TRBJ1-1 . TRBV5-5 TGTGCCAGCAGCTTGACCGGGACAGCTAGCACTGAAGCTTTCTTT CASSLTGTASTEAFF
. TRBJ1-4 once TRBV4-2 TGTGCCAGCAGCCCAACGGGCCCCGGTACTAATGAAAAACTGTTTTTT CASSPTGPGTNEKLFF
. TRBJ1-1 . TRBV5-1 TGCGCCAGCAGCTTGGAGGTGCTCAACACTGAAGCTTTCTTT CASSLEVLNTEAFF
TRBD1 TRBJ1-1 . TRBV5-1 TGCGCCAGCAGGGGGACAGGGCGGTTCCCTGAAGAAGCTTTCTTT CASRGTGRFPEEAFF
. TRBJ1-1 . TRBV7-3 TGTGCCAGCAGTTTATTGGGCGGCGCGGAGAACACTGAAGCTTTCTTT CASSLLGGAENTEAFF
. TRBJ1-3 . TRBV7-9 TGTGCCAGCAGCCAATGGACAGCTGGAAACACCATATATTTT CASSQWTAGNTIYF
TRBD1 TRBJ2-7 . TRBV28 TGTGCCAGCAGTCTTCAAATTACCGGGACAGGGGTTGTCTACGAGCAGTACTTC CASSLQITGTGVVYEQYF
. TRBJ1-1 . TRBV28 TGTGCCAGCGCGTCCCAGGGAGGGGTTCCCACTGAAGCTTTCTTT CASASQGGVPTEAFF
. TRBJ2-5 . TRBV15 TGTGCCACCGCCGGTGGGGGAAGAGAGACCCAGTACTTC CATAGGGRETQYF
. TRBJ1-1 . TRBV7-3 TGTGCCAGCAGCCCCGGGCAGGGCGAAGCTTTCTTT CASSPGQGEAFF
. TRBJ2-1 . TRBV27 TGTGCCAGCAGTTCCCCTCTTCGGGGCCGTGAGCAGTTCTTC CASSSPLRGREQFF
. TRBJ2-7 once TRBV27 TGTGCCAGCAGTGCCCGGGAGAGCTCCTACGAGCAGTACTTC CASSARESSYEQYF
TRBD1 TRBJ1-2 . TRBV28 TGTGCCAGCAATACTGGACAGGGTTATGGCTACACCTTC CASNTGQGYGYTF
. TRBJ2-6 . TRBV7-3 TGTGCCAGCAGCTGGCACGGAGACTCTGGGGCCAACGTCCTGACTTTC CASSWHGDSGANVLTF
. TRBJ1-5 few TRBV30 TGTGCCTGGAGTGGAGGGGTGCCCGGGCAGCCCCAGCATTTT CAWSGGVPGQPQHF
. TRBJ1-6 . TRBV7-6 TGTGCCAGCAGCTTAGCCGCACCTACTCCTATCTATAATTCACCCCTCCACTTT CASSLAAPTPIYNSPLHF
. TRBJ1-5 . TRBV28 TGTGCCAGCAGTTTAGGTCAGGGCCGTCAGCCCCAGCATTTT CASSLGQGRQPQHF